The 20 T cell receptor beta chains in this list originate from one sample, sequenced in a study of blood T cell repertoires in COVID-19. This table comes from immunoSEQ multiplex PCR, and its TCRdb copy is limited to in-frame clones, with some not included. The sample contains hundreds of thousands of clones, around nine tenths of which appear only once. Sequencing was carried out using peripheral blood. Every receptor here comes from a woman in her 70s with COVID-19, enrolled during active disease.

The chain joins TRBV10-3 to TRBJ2-3; D is unresolved. Between the trimmed V and J ends, which lost 6 bases and 4 bases, there was a span of 8 bases. The CDR3 is 12 amino acids. The germline CDR1 and CDR2 sequences are ENHRY and SYGVKD. CDR3 coding DNA: TGTGCCATCAGCGACCGGGCAGATACGCAGTATTTT. This gives the protein CAISDRADTQYF.

V usage is TRBV5-4 and J usage is TRBJ2-4; 10 bases are shared with TRBD1. Looked up from germline, CDR1 is SGHNT and CDR2 is YYREEE (reference sequence). V dropped 2 bases and J dropped 8; count of bases not matched to a gene: 4. This CDR3 has 14 residues. The CDR3 DNA reads TGTGCCAGCAGCTTTGACAGGGGGCGCGACATTCAGTACTTC. Amino acid sequence: CASSFDRGRDIQYF.

This clone occurred many times. The chain joins TRBV28 to TRBJ2-7; TRBD2 matches at 10 bases. Germline lookup yields CDR1 MDHEN and CDR2 SYDVKM. The junction had 8 bases not matched to a gene; V was cut back by 5 bases and J by 1 base. The CDR3 has 16 amino acids. The CDR3 DNA reads TGTGCCAGCAGTGGCCCCCCTAGCGGGGGTTCCTACGAGCAGTACTTC. Amino acid sequence: CASSGPPSGGSYEQYF.

This chain joins TRBV27 and TRBJ1-3; 8 nucleotides agree with TRBD1. Germline V gives CDR1 MNHEY, CDR2 SMNVEV (reference sequence). V shed 0 bases and J 7 bases; nucleotides not matched to a gene: 11. The CDR3 length is 17 residues. The CDR3 DNA reads TGTGCCAGCAGTTTATCCTGGACAGGGCTACTCGGGAACACCATATATTTT. It specifies CASSLSWTGLLGNTIYF.

The chain has TRBV20-1 and TRBJ2-7; 7 bases are a match to TRBD2. This CDR3 region has 11 residues. From germline, CDR1 is DFQATT and CDR2 SNEGSKA (reference sequence). The CDR3 region is CSASGEGEQYF. CDR3 nucleotide sequence: TGCAGCGCCTCGGGGGAGGGCGAGCAGTACTTC.

The sample holds a few counts of this clone. V usage is TRBV28 and J usage is TRBJ1-1; maybe TRBD1 (6 bases). Germline loops: CDR1 MDHEN, CDR2 SYDVKM. Trimming removed 5 bases at V and 11 bases at J, with 18 bases between. The CDR3 totals 13 residues. CDR3 protein: CASSPPAGVPAFF. The CDR3, as DNA: TGTGCCAGCAGTCCCCCCGCAGGGGTCCCCGCTTTCTTT.

There are a few counts of this clone. The V and J genes are TRBV5-1 and TRBJ1-1; D might be TRBD1 (6 bases). The V end was cut by 4 bases, the J end by 1 base, with 11 bases between. In germline, CDR1 is SGHRS, CDR2 YFSETQ. The CDR3 consists of 14 residues. DNA for the CDR3: TGCGCCAGCAGCGGGGGCCCCGGGAACACTGAAGCTTTCTTT. Residues: CASSGGPGNTEAFF. The full variable domain, with the rest looked up from reference TRBV5-1 and TRBJ1-1, is KAGVTQTPRYLIKTRGQQVTLSCSPISGHRSVSWYQQTPGQGLQFLFEYFSETQRNKGNFPGRFSGRQFSNSRSEMNVSTLELGDSALYLCASSGGPGNTEAFFGQGTRLTVV.

The chain recombines TRBV19 with TRBJ1-2, with D unresolved. V dropped 7 bases and J dropped 1 base, with 13 bases sitting between them. The CDR3 is 14 amino acids. Germline V CDR1 and CDR2: LNHDA, SQIVND (reference sequence). The CDR3 is CASKRSENNYGYTF. The DNA for the CDR3 is TGTGCCAGTAAGAGGTCAGAAAATAACTATGGCTACACCTTC.

This rearrangement joins TRBV30 to TRBJ2-3; 7 bases are shared with TRBD1. The CDR3 sequence is 14 residues long. The ends lost 7 bases at V and 0 bases at J; junction bases unmatched: 7. Germline V gene sequence: CDR1 GTSNPN, CDR2 SVGIG (reference sequence). CDR3 sequence: CAFRTGSSTDTQYF. In nucleotides, the CDR3 is TGTGCCTTTAGGACAGGTTCTAGCACAGATACGCAGTATTTT. Together with reference TRBV30 and TRBJ2-3, the CDR3 gives the full variable domain: SQTIHQWPATLVQPVGSPLSLECTVEGTSNPNLYWYRQAAGRGLQLLFYSVGIGQISSEVPQNLSASRPQDRQFILSSKKLLLSDSGFYLCAFRTGSSTDTQYFGPGTRLTVL.

This clone has a single count. V is TRBV3-1 (or the pseudogene TRBV3-2) and J is TRBJ2-3; the D gene is possibly TRBD2 (6 bases). The ends were cut back, 1 base at V and 4 bases at J, with 6 bases in the middle. Germline CDR1 LGHDT, CDR2 YNNKEL (reference sequence). The CDR3 covers 13 residues. In DNA form, the CDR3 reads TGTGCCAGCAGCCAAGGACTAGCAGATACGCAGTATTTT. Its protein product is CASSQGLADTQYF.

This chain connects TRBV7-2 to TRBJ1-1, with 9 bases aligning to TRBD1. Germline CDR1 is SGHTA and CDR2 is FQGNSA. V shed 5 bases and J 5 bases; nucleotides not matched to a gene: 12. The CDR3 spans 16 residues. CDR3 coding DNA: TGTGCCAGCAGCCGCCCAGCGACAGGGGGTGGGACTGAAGCTTTCTTT. Its translation: CASSRPATGGGTEAFF.

The chain carries TRBV6-5 and TRBJ2-7, with 9 bases that match TRBD1. The CDR3 loop spans 14 amino acids. J was trimmed by 3 bases and V by 6 bases; bases with no gene match: 6. The germline V gene encodes CDR1 MNHEY and CDR2 SVGAGI. The chain's CDR3 is CASRAPGQGYEQYF. CDR3 in DNA: TGTGCCAGCAGAGCACCGGGACAGGGCTACGAGCAGTACTTC.

The V and J genes are TRBV2 and TRBJ1-5; 7 bases are a match to TRBD1. V shed 3 bases and J 2 bases; nucleotides not matched to a gene: 13. This CDR3 contains 18 residues. The germline CDR1 and CDR2 sequences are SNHLY and FYNNEI. The CDR3 bases are TGTGCCAGCAGTGACAGGCGGACAGGCCCATATGGCAATCAGCCCCAGCATTTT. It encodes CASSDRRTGPYGNQPQHF.

The rearrangement joins TRBV24-1 to TRBJ2-3, with 10 bases identical to TRBD1. The CDR3 extends over 19 amino acids. Trimming removed 4 bases from V and 0 bases from J; junction bases left unmatched: 12. The germline V gene has CDR1 KGHDR and CDR2 SFDVKD. The CDR3, as DNA: TGTGCCACCAGTGACCTAGGGGCCGGGACAGGGGCCAGCACAGATACGCAGTATTTT. This codes for CATSDLGAGTGASTDTQYF.

The chain links TRBV9 to TRBJ2-3; 9 nucleotides align to TRBD1. Trimming removed 6 bases from V and 3 bases from J; junction bases left unmatched: 11. The CDR3 extends over 16 amino acids. Germline V CDR1 and CDR2: SGDLS, YYNGEE. CDR3 loop: CASNNLRDRVTDTQYF. Written as DNA, the CDR3 is TGTGCCAGCAACAACCTCCGGGACAGGGTTACAGATACGCAGTATTTT.

The chain combines TRBV28 with TRBJ2-7; D uncertain. CDR1 and CDR2 (germline): MDHEN, SYDVKM. CDR3 size: 13 residues. Trimming took off 3 bases at V and 0 bases at J, with 6 bases between the two ends. The DNA for the CDR3 is TGTGCCAGCAGTTTTTCACACTCCTACGAGCAGTACTTC. It translates to CASSFSHSYEQYF.

The genes are TRBV9 and TRBJ2-5; 9 positions match TRBD2. The CDR3 contains 14 residues. The ends lost 2 bases at V and 3 bases at J; junction bases unmatched: 2. Germline V gene lookup returns CDR1 SGDLS and CDR2 YYNGEE. This chain's CDR3 is CASSVSGGKETQYF. The CDR3 nucleotides are TGTGCCAGCAGCGTTAGCGGGGGTAAAGAGACCCAGTACTTC. The whole variable domain, filled in from reference TRBV9 and TRBJ2-5, reads DSGVTQTPKHLITATGQRVTLRCSPRSGDLSVYWYQQSLDQGLQFLIQYYNGEERAKGNILERFSAQQFPDLHSELNLSSLELGDSALYFCASSVSGGKETQYFGPGTRLLVL.

The chain uses TRBV11-2 and TRBJ1-6, with 8 bases lining up with TRBD1. After removal of 4 bases from V and 8 bases from J, the junction contained 7 bases not matched to a gene. Germline values: CDR1 SGHAT, CDR2 FQNNGV. This CDR3 spans 15 amino acids. CDR3 residues: CASSSYTGGYSPLHF. CDR3 sequence (DNA): TGTGCCAGCAGCTCGTACACAGGGGGGTATTCACCCCTCCACTTT.

This chain links TRBV9 with TRBJ2-1; 12 bases fit TRBD2. Germline V gene data show CDR1 as SGDLS and CDR2 as YYNGEE. Losses at the gene ends were 4 bases for V and 4 bases for J; bases not matched to a gene: 3. The CDR3 is 15 amino acids. CDR3 DNA: TGTGCCAGCAGCAGGACTAGCGGGGATTACAATGAGCAGTTCTTC. This codes for CASSRTSGDYNEQFF.

The chain has TRBV30 and TRBJ1-5; possibly TRBD1 for D (6 bases). With 5 bases removed from V and 4 bases from J, the gap between germline ends came to 12 bases. The V gene's germline CDR1 is GTSNPN and CDR2 SVGIG (reference sequence). This CDR3 region has 13 residues. CDR3 in DNA: TGTGCCTGGGGGGGCCCTCTGAATCAGCCCCAGCATTTT. Protein product: CAWGGPLNQPQHF.